Included here is one T cell receptor beta chain sequence, with context. As yet, its antigen is unknown. Recipients were bled about 28 days pretransplant and at posttransplant days 30, 100, 180. Here immunoSEQ multiplex PCR was the method, and the copy in TCRdb shows in-frame clones only, minus some. The data contain 9,500 to 11,000 clones, about 76% of them singletons. This sample is part of a study of T cell clonotyping in hematopoietic cell transplantation. Study results and caveats: At the given depth, recipient repertoires were over 95% de novo clonotypes. Broader posttransplant TCR repertoire diversity was predicted by graft donor and pretransplant recipient Inverse Simpson Index values.

Per germline, CDR1 SEHNR and CDR2 FQNEAQ (reference sequence). The V gene lost 0 bases and the J gene lost 6 bases, with 10 bases spanning the gap. The CDR3 length is 14 residues. This sequence originates from a female patient between 35 and 55 years old who had an allogeneic stem cell transplant from a related donor, so T cells may come from the graft donor. Some clones in this sample may be carry-over from other donors' samples. The specimen comprised PBMCs, sampled 30 days after allogeneic stem cell transplant. This sequence joins TRBV7-9 and TRBJ2-3, with a tentative D call TRBD1 (6 bases). Here the CDR3 DNA reads TGTGCCAGCAGCTTAGCGGGGGCCCCCGATACGCAGTATTTT. Residues: CASSLAGAPDTQYF.